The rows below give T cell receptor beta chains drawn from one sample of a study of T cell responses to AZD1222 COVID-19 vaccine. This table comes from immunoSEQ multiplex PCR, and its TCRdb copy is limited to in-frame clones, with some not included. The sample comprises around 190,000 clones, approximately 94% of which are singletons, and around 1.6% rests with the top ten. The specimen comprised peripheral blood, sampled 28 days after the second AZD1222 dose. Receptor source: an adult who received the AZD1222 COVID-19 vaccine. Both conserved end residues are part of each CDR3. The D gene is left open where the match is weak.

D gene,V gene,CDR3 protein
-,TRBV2,CASSEAGGHTEAFF
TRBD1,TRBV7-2,CASSLWTGGSSGNTIYF
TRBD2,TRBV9,CASSALAGTNTGELFF
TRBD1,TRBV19,CATRAGQGGNQPQHF
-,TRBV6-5,CASSPDTYGYTF
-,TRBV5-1,CASSLGQANEKLFF
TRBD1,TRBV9,CASSSRQGNTEAFF
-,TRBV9,CASSVERADWGQQYF
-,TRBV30,CAWIGLPNTEAFF
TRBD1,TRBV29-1,CSVNRGNTEAFF
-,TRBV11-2,CASSLDPADEKLFF
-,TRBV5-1,CASSSQGPSYNEQFF
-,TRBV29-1,CSVRRHTSGNTIYF
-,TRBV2,CASSEDLHQETQYF
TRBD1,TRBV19,CASTKEDRDTEAFF
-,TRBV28,CASGGFAPEAFF
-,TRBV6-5,CASGVRGYGYTF
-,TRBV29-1,CSVNILARDTEAFF
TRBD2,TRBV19,CASKSRRWRGANEQFF
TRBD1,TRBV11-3,CASSIGTGGDGYTF
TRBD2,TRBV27,CASSPWTSGRRGKETQYF
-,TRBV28,CASRRNQYYGYTF
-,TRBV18,CASSPVQTRAQLFF
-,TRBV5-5,CASSPEGNQGYNGYTF
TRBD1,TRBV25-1,CASTGQPYTGELFF
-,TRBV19,CASSFGRNYGYTF
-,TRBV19,CASSIGLNEKLFF
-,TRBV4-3,CASSQALQSTSTDTQYF
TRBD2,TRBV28,CASSGRPHEQYF
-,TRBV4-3,CASSLGLLNEKLFF
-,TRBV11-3,CASSFDQKGLTKGYTF
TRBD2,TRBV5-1,CASSRPGLAGGGTQYF
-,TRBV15,CATSLRENQPQHF
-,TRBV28,CASKEPQDFEAFF
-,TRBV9,CASSVSGTVGNTIYF
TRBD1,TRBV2,CASSEGQGFAGYTF
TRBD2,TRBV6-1,CASSGFLAGGPDTQYF
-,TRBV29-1,CSVEEQFYGYTF